One and the same sample provided the 15 T cell receptor beta chains below, sequenced in a study of technical replicates of blood from a handful of donors. Here immunoSEQ multiplex PCR was the method, and the copy in TCRdb shows in-frame clones only, minus some. The top ten clones hold about 5.1% of a sample with 65,000 to 90,000 clones, just over 85% of them seen once. The sample was PBMCs. Receptor source: a human donor in good health. Some clones in this sample may be carry-over from other donors' samples.

This clone was found a few times. The chain uses TRBV27 and TRBJ1-1; 8 positions match TRBD1. CDR1 MNHEY and CDR2 SMNVEV come from the germline V gene (reference sequence). The CDR3 runs 15 residues. Germline trimming cut 5 bases from V and 3 bases from J; bases unmatched to any gene: 8. CDR3 region: CASSPIQGVHTEAFF. CDR3 DNA: TGTGCCAGCAGTCCCATACAGGGGGTACACACTGAAGCTTTCTTT.

This chain connects TRBV10-3 to TRBJ1-5; TRBD1 aligns across 10 bases. The junction had 2 bases not matched to a gene; V was cut back by 0 bases and J by 6 bases. The CDR3 spans 15 residues. Germline loops: CDR1 ENHRY, CDR2 SYGVKD. As DNA, the CDR3 is TGTGCCATCAGTGAGTCAGGGACAGGGGTTCAGCCCCAGCATTTT. It yields the protein CAISESGTGVQPQHF.

The chain carries TRBV5-1 and TRBJ2-1, with unresolved D. This CDR3 comprises 15 residues. The V and J ends lost 1 base and 0 bases respectively, with 8 bases between them. CDR1 is SGHRS and CDR2 is YFSETQ in the germline V gene. The CDR3 sequence: CASSLSLNSYNEQFF. For the CDR3, the DNA is TGCGCCAGCAGCTTGTCCTTAAACTCCTACAATGAGCAGTTCTTC. The full variable domain, completed using reference TRBV5-1 and TRBJ2-1, is KAGVTQTPRYLIKTRGQQVTLSCSPISGHRSVSWYQQTPGQGLQFLFEYFSETQRNKGNFPGRFSGRQFSNSRSEMNVSTLELGDSALYLCASSLSLNSYNEQFFGPGTRLTVL.

This clone turned up a few times. V gene TRBV5-4 combines with J gene TRBJ2-2; the match to TRBD1 covers 10 bases. Germline loops: CDR1 SGHNT, CDR2 YYREEE (reference sequence). With V trimmed by 0 bases and J by 10 bases, 9 bases remained unmatched. This CDR3 spans 16 amino acids. In DNA form, the CDR3 reads TGTGCCAGCAGCTTGGGAGACAGGGGGCGATCGAAGGAGCTGTTTTTT. Translating it yields CASSLGDRGRSKELFF.

This clone was seen only a few times. The CDR3 DNA follows: TGTGCCTGGAGTGTAAACGGGGGAGAGACCCAGTACTTC. It yields the protein CAWSVNGGETQYF. This sequence joins TRBV30 and TRBJ2-5, with TRBD2 as a possible D gene (6 bases). Per the germline V gene, CDR1 is GTSNPN and CDR2 is SVGIG (reference sequence). The germline V and J ends were trimmed by 0 bases and 4 bases, with 9 bases remaining between them. This CDR3 is built from 13 residues.

The rearrangement uses TRBV12-5 and TRBJ1-2; D unclear. This CDR3 is built from 16 residues. Germline-derived CDR1 and CDR2 are LGHNT and FRNRAP. V lost 7 bases and J lost 0, with 18 bases in between. CDR3 nucleotides: TGTGCTAGTGCCCTTCGGGTTGTGGACTCTAACTATGGCTACACCTTC. It codes for CASALRVVDSNYGYTF.

About this clone: Additional DNA sequences in this sample encode the identical CDR3. The chain couples TRBV9 to TRBJ2-7, with D unresolved. Germline V gives CDR1 SGDLS, CDR2 YYNGEE. The length of the CDR3 is 12 residues. V dropped 5 bases and J dropped 1 base, with 7 bases sitting between them. DNA of the CDR3: TGTGCCAGCAGTGGCTCATCCTACGAGCAGTACTTC. Encoded protein: CASSGSSYEQYF.

The chain is built from TRBV14 and TRBJ2-7; 15 bases agree with TRBD2. Trimming cost V 3 bases and J 1 base; bases outside gene matches: 7. Germline CDR1 is SGHDN and CDR2 is FVKESK. This CDR3 contains 18 residues. The CDR3 reads CASSHGLAGGSVSYEQYF. DNA of the CDR3: TGTGCCAGCAGCCATGGACTAGCGGGAGGGTCCGTGTCCTACGAGCAGTACTTC. Filled out from reference TRBV14 and TRBJ2-7, the complete variable domain reads EAGVTQFPSHSVIEKGQTVTLRCDPISGHDNLYWYRRVMGKEIKFLLHFVKESKQDESGMPNNRFLAERTGGTYSTLKVQPAELEDSGVYFCASSHGLAGGSVSYEQYFGPGTRLTVT.

The genes are TRBV6-5 and TRBJ2-1; TRBD2 might be the D (5 bases). CDR3 length: 14 residues. CDR1 is MNHEY, CDR2 SVGAGI, per germline. V was trimmed by 0 bases and J by 5 bases, leaving 8 bases between them. In DNA form, the CDR3 reads TGTGCCAGCAGTTACTCAGGAGGAAACAATGAGCAGTTCTTC. Translating gives CASSYSGGNNEQFF.

The chain is built from TRBV6-6 and TRBJ1-5, with 9 bases identical to TRBD1. V lost 6 bases to trimming and J lost 2 bases; unmatched junction nucleotides: 5. Germline lookup yields CDR1 MNHNY and CDR2 SVGAGI (reference sequence). This CDR3 has 15 amino acids. The DNA of the CDR3 is TGTGCCAGCAGAGAACAGGGGGCAGGCAATCAGCCCCAGCATTTT. Protein product: CASREQGAGNQPQHF.

V and J are TRBV6-4 and TRBJ2-2; 7 bases map to TRBD1. Germline trimming cut 6 bases from V and 4 bases from J; bases unmatched to any gene: 5. Germline-derived CDR1 and CDR2 are MRHNA and SNTAGT. The CDR3 consists of 14 residues. The CDR3 sequence is CASSPRGSTGELFF. In DNA, the CDR3 is TGTGCCAGCAGCCCCAGGGGGAGCACCGGGGAGCTGTTTTTT.

The genes are TRBV9 and TRBJ2-5, with TRBD2 matching over 10 bases. The CDR3 covers 15 residues. CDR1 is SGDLS and CDR2 is YYNGEE in the germline V gene. The ends lost 4 bases at V and 1 base at J; junction bases unmatched: 4. The CDR3 coding sequence is TGTGCCAGCAGCTTATTAGCGGGAGGCCAAGAGACCCAGTACTTC. Protein sequence: CASSLLAGGQETQYF.

The CDR3 region is CASSEYAAWEKLFF. The CDR3 DNA reads as TGTGCCAGCAGTGAATATGCGGCCTGGGAAAAACTGTTTTTT. V usage is TRBV6-1 and J usage is TRBJ1-4; D is unresolved. The CDR3 has 14 amino acids. Between the trimmed V and J ends, which lost 2 bases and 8 bases, there was a span of 12 bases. Germline V gene data show CDR1 as MNHNS and CDR2 as SASEGT.

The chain has TRBV10-3 and TRBJ2-2, with 9 bases aligning to TRBD1. The V gene's germline CDR1 is ENHRY and CDR2 SYGVKD. The CDR3 contains 13 residues. V gave up 9 bases and J gave up 6 bases; unmatched junction bases: 5. This CDR3 reads CAIGQGIAGELFF. The DNA for the CDR3 is TGTGCCATAGGACAGGGGATCGCCGGGGAGCTGTTTTTT.

With respect to this clone: At one boundary the junction diverges from the germline segment, which might be a read error. This chain links TRBV7-6 with TRBJ2-1; a weak D match, TRBD2 (5 bases). In germline, CDR1 is SGHVS, CDR2 FNYEAQ. This CDR3 spans 14 amino acids. The CDR3 sequence is CASSLGAGVGEQFF. Here the CDR3 DNA reads TGTGCCAGCAGTTTAGGCGCCGGGGTAGGTGAGCAGTTCTTC.